This T cell receptor beta chain was identified during a study of patients and donors after allogeneic stem cell transplantation. This clonotype has a count of ten or more. CDR1 is ENHRY and CDR2 is SYGVKD in the germline V gene. The CDR3 extends over 15 amino acids. Between the trimmed V and J ends, which lost 8 bases and 4 bases, there was a span of 18 bases. One entry per CDR3 protein, called by TCRdb with MiXCR from the RT-PCR reads. The sample has some 880,000 distinct CDR3 sequences, around 17% seen once. Sequences were obtained from blood, either unsorted or a sorted T cell fraction (not recorded which). The chain is built from TRBV10-3 and TRBJ2-1; tentative D call: TRBD1 (6 bases). The receptor was isolated from a human donor who was either an allogeneic HSCT recipient or a stem cell or donor lymphocyte infusion donor (not recorded which). It is not recorded whose cells these are; they may come from a transplant donor. The CDR3 nucleotides read TGTGCCATCGGGGTAAGGGGACAACAGTACAATGAGCAGTTCTTC. It translates to CAIGVRGQQYNEQFF.